The clone carrying this TCR beta chain was found a few times. This record belongs to a study of T cell changes during pregnancy in multiple sclerosis. Generated by immunoSEQ multiplex PCR, the TCRdb table keeps only in-frame clones and is missing some. The sample holds 61,000 or so clones; approximately 92% are singletons and the top ten take 0.35% to 0.45%. Trimming shortened V by 5 bases and J by 1 base, and 5 bases separated the two germline ends. This CDR3 has 12 amino acids. CDR1 and CDR2 from the germline V gene are LNHDA and SQIVND (reference sequence). The V gene is TRBV19, the J gene TRBJ1-1; no definite D call. The sequence derives from a female donor with multiple sclerosis, enrolled in a pregnancy study. The sample consisted of CD4+ T cells from peripheral blood mononuclear cells, taken before pregnancy. The CDR3 DNA follows: TGTGCCAGTAGTCGGTCGAACACTGAAGCTTTCTTT. Translated: CASSRSNTEAFF. Based on the CDR3 plus reference TRBV19 and TRBJ1-1, the full variable domain is DGGITQSPKYLFRKEGQNVTLSCEQNLNHDAMYWYRQDPGQGLRLIYYSQIVNDFQKGDIAEGYSVSREKKESFPLTVTSAQKNPTAFYLCASSRSNTEAFFGQGTRLTVV.